Listed below are T cell receptor beta chains from one sample, sequenced in a study of cytomegalovirus exposure and HLA in healthy donors. TCRdb keeps only in-frame clones here, not all; method: immunoSEQ multiplex PCR. This sample has some 130,000 clones, with around three quarters found just once. Sequences were obtained from PBMCs. The receptor source for this set is a woman between 45 and 60 years old in good health and CMV-seronegative. The CDR3 runs from the conserved cysteine through the conserved F or W. Each record gives: D gene, J gene, CDR3 length, clone size, V gene, CDR3 protein, CDR3 DNA. The D gene is left open where the match is weak. Clone size is shown for a subset of rows, as once, few, many or a class of expanded clone.

. TRBJ1-5 15 . TRBV6-5 CASSYSAQGNQPQHF TGTGCCAGCAGTTACTCGGCGCAGGGCAATCAGCCCCAGCATTTT
. TRBJ1-1 14 few TRBV27 CASSFTSVSSEAFF TGTGCCAGCAGTTTTACGAGTGTATCGTCTGAAGCTTTCTTT
TRBD1 TRBJ1-4 15 few TRBV19 CASSIVTTGNEKLFF TGTGCCAGTAGTATAGTGACGACAGGGAATGAAAAACTGTTTTTT
. TRBJ2-1 15 . TRBV4-3 CASSQDGARGGEQFF TGCGCCAGCAGCCAAGACGGCGCACGAGGCGGTGAGCAGTTCTTC
. TRBJ2-1 13 once TRBV7-7 CASSLGTSNEQFF TGTGCTAGCAGCTTAGGGACAAGCAATGAGCAGTTCTTC
TRBD1 TRBJ1-1 14 . TRBV29-1 CSVKGGAGGTEAFF TGCAGCGTGAAAGGGGGCGCGGGTGGCACTGAAGCTTTCTTT
. TRBJ2-7 15 few TRBV2 CASSEMLTRTYEQYF TGTGCCAGCAGTGAAATGCTCACAAGAACCTACGAGCAGTACTTC
TRBD1 TRBJ1-5 15 . TRBV27 CASSLRGQTNQPQHF TGTGCCAGCAGTTTAAGGGGACAGACCAATCAGCCCCAGCATTTT
. TRBJ1-1 10 . TRBV25-1 CATRGAEAFF TGTGCCACCCGGGGAGCTGAAGCTTTCTTT
. TRBJ2-5 15 . TRBV11-2 CASSLGDRWQETQYF TGTGCCAGCAGCTTAGGCGACAGGTGGCAAGAGACCCAGTACTTC
. TRBJ2-3 11 . TRBV30 CAWSGSDTQYF TGTGCCTGGAGCGGGTCAGATACGCAGTATTTT
. TRBJ2-5 13 . TRBV18 CASSPRGQETQYF TGTGCCAGCTCACCTCGGGGCCAAGAGACCCAGTACTTC
TRBD1 TRBJ2-5 16 . TRBV6-6 CASSTGTGALQETQYF TGTGCCAGCAGTACCGGGACAGGGGCTCTACAAGAGACCCAGTACTTC
. TRBJ2-5 13 . TRBV5-6 CASSSWREETQYF TGTGCCAGCTCGTCCTGGCGGGAAGAGACCCAGTACTTC
TRBD1 TRBJ2-3 15 few TRBV27 CASSFQTGATDTQYF TGTGCCAGCAGTTTCCAGACAGGGGCAACAGATACGCAGTATTTT
. TRBJ2-3 14 . TRBV7-3 CASSLVPNTDTQFF TGTGCCAGCAGCTTGGTTCCCAACACAGATACGCAGTTTTTT
. TRBJ1-1 14 once TRBV4-1 CASSQDTGREAAFF TGCGCCAGCAGCCAAGATACAGGCAGGGAGGCAGCTTTCTTT
TRBD1 TRBJ1-5 14 . TRBV30 CAWGGQGGNQPQHF TGTGCCTGGGGGGGACAGGGAGGGAATCAGCCCCAGCATTTT
TRBD1 TRBJ2-7 16 . TRBV7-9 CASSLVGDRGRYEQYF TGTGCCAGCAGCTTAGTGGGGGACAGGGGACGATACGAGCAGTACTTC
. TRBJ2-1 15 . TRBV7-3 CASTLDGHRTDEQFF TGTGCCAGCACCTTAGACGGACATCGAACGGATGAGCAGTTCTTC
. TRBJ2-7 14 few TRBV6-5 CASSYSRVGGEQYF TGTGCCAGCAGTTACTCTCGAGTGGGAGGCGAGCAGTACTTC
TRBD2 TRBJ2-2 14 once TRBV10-2 CASSAGTSHGELFF TGCGCCAGCAGTGCCGGGACTAGCCACGGGGAGCTGTTTTTT